These 18 T cell receptor beta chains were sequenced from one sample in a study of blood T cell repertoires in COVID-19 (TCRdb year 2020). Library construction relied on the immunoSEQ multiplex PCR assay. Here the immuneACCESS table is served through TCRdb, limited to in-frame sequences with V and J called. Missing clones are a known gap in these copies; in checked studies unresolved V genes cover under half, and the rest lacks a known reason. The sample records under 130,000 clones, roughly four fifths of which are singletons. Less than 20% of the sample is taken by the ten largest. The sequenced sample was peripheral blood. These receptors originate from a woman aged 80 or over with acute or convalescent COVID-19.

The chain joins TRBV4-3 to TRBJ2-4; maybe TRBD1 (6 bases). The CDR3 totals 19 residues. The germline V gene encodes CDR1 LGHNA and CDR2 YSLEER. Trimming stripped 0 bases from V and 0 bases from J, with 18 bases between. In nucleotides, the CDR3 is TGCGCCAGCAGCCAAGATGGGGGCGGAGCGGATATAGCCAAAAACATTCAGTACTTC. Its translation: CASSQDGGGADIAKNIQYF.

The V call is TRBV7-9, the J call TRBJ1-2; D is possibly TRBD1 (6 bases). Germline values: CDR1 SEHNR, CDR2 FQNEAQ (reference sequence). This CDR3 has 14 residues. The V gene lost 1 base and the J gene lost 7 bases, with 13 bases spanning the gap. The CDR3 sequence is CASSLEIQTGGYTF. The CDR3 bases are TGTGCCAGCAGCTTAGAGATCCAGACAGGTGGCTACACCTTC.

This chain uses TRBV2 with TRBJ2-7, with 8 bases aligning to TRBD1. Losses at the gene ends were 6 bases for V and 1 base for J; bases not matched to a gene: 2. Germline V gene lookup returns CDR1 SNHLY and CDR2 FYNNEI. This CDR3 contains 13 residues. The CDR3 is CASRDRASYEQYF. CDR3 DNA: TGTGCCAGCAGGGACAGGGCATCCTACGAGCAGTACTTC.

The chain recombines TRBV27 with TRBJ1-1; a possible D gene is TRBD1 (6 bases). Trimming shortened V by 8 bases and J by 0 bases, and 19 bases separated the two germline ends. The germline V gene encodes CDR1 MNHEY and CDR2 SMNVEV (reference sequence). This CDR3 contains 16 residues. CDR3 residues: CASPGRGKLVNTEAFF. DNA of the CDR3: TGTGCCAGCCCCGGGAGGGGGAAATTAGTGAACACTGAAGCTTTCTTT.

Concerning this clone itself: Within the sample, other DNA sequences also encode this same CDR3. V gene TRBV5-1 combines with J gene TRBJ1-1; no clear D gene. Trimming removed 0 bases from V and 0 bases from J, with 6 bases in between. This CDR3 spans 14 amino acids. CDR1 SGHRS and CDR2 YFSETQ come from the germline V gene. The DNA of the CDR3 is TGCGCCAGCAGCTTGGCAGGTATGAACACTGAAGCTTTCTTT. Translated: CASSLAGMNTEAFF.

The chain recombines TRBV7-2 with TRBJ2-1; D uncertain. Germline CDR1 and CDR2: SGHTA and FQGNSA. CDR3 length: 15 amino acids. Deletions cut 2 bases from V and 9 bases from J, with 17 bases between. The CDR3, as DNA: TGTGCCAGCAGCTTAATGCGAACCGCTAGTGCTGAGCAGTTCTTC. This encodes CASSLMRTASAEQFF.

J is TRBJ2-5 and V is TRBV20-1; 8 bases match TRBD1. CDR1 is DFQATT and CDR2 is SNEGSKA in the germline V gene (reference sequence). V lost 3 bases to trimming and J lost 5 bases; unmatched junction nucleotides: 8. The CDR3 has 14 amino acids. CDR3 nucleotide sequence: TGCAGTGCTAGTCCCCGGGACAGGCCGGAGACCCAGTACTTC. It translates to CSASPRDRPETQYF.

This clone has a single count. The rearrangement uses TRBV14 and TRBJ2-2, with 9 bases identical to TRBD2. Germline values: CDR1 SGHDN, CDR2 FVKESK. This CDR3 comprises 14 residues. V gave up 6 bases and J gave up 5 bases; unmatched junction bases: 4. The DNA for the CDR3 is TGTGCCAGCAGAACGGGACTAGCTACCGGGGAGCTGTTTTTT. Its translation: CASRTGLATGELFF.

In this sample, this clone turned up a few times. The J gene is TRBJ2-5, the V gene TRBV3-1 (or the pseudogene TRBV3-2); D is perhaps TRBD2 (5 bases). Germline-derived CDR1 and CDR2 are LGHDT and YNNKEL (reference sequence). The ends were cut back, 4 bases at V and 10 bases at J, with 16 bases in the middle. CDR3 length: 13 residues. CDR3 amino acids: CASSPPRWRFQYF. The CDR3 DNA reads TGTGCCAGCAGCCCCCCCCGGTGGAGGTTCCAGTACTTC.

The chain employs TRBV7-9 and TRBJ2-1, with a tentative D call TRBD2 (5 bases). Between the trimmed V and J ends, which lost 5 bases and 4 bases, there was a span of 15 bases. Germline CDR1 and CDR2: SEHNR and FQNEAQ (reference sequence). CDR3 length: 15 residues. CDR3 amino acids: CASSPQGRVYNEQFF. DNA of the CDR3: TGTGCCAGCAGCCCCCAAGGGCGGGTTTACAATGAGCAGTTCTTC.

The V and J genes are TRBV6-2 or TRBV6-3 and TRBJ1-5, with a possible D match to TRBD1 (5 bases). CDR1 is MNHEY, CDR2 SVGEGT, per germline. The CDR3 is 15 amino acids. Trimming stripped 1 base from V and 3 bases from J, with 10 bases between. CDR3 in amino acids: CASSYLSGNNQPQHF. CDR3 in DNA: TGTGCCAGCAGTTACTTATCAGGGAACAATCAGCCCCAGCATTTT.

V is TRBV24-1 and J is TRBJ2-1, with 9 bases identical to TRBD2. V lost 4 bases to trimming and J lost 7 bases; unmatched junction nucleotides: 22. There are 20 residues in the CDR3. Germline-derived CDR1 and CDR2 are KGHDR and SFDVKD. CDR3: CATSDPRGRDAGGVGNEQFF. In DNA form, the CDR3 reads TGTGCCACCAGTGACCCCAGAGGGAGAGACGCGGGAGGGGTCGGGAATGAGCAGTTCTTC.

This sequence joins TRBV19 and TRBJ1-3; a weak D match, TRBD1 (6 bases). CDR3 length: 15 residues. The ends were cut back, 5 bases at V and 0 bases at J, with 11 bases in the middle. Germline CDR1 reads LNHDA; CDR2 reads SQIVND (reference sequence). The CDR3, as DNA: TGTGCCAGTAGTCCCGACAGGATCTCTGGAAACACCATATATTTT. It yields the protein CASSPDRISGNTIYF.

V is TRBV7-2 and J is TRBJ2-2, with 11 bases fitting TRBD1. CDR1 and CDR2 (germline): SGHTA, FQGNSA. CDR3 length: 19 amino acids. The trim removed 1 base at V and 13 bases at J, leaving 20 bases unmatched. The CDR3 nucleotides read TGTGCCAGCAGCTTAGTCTGGACAGGGGGCGCTTCCGGACCGCTTGGGCTGTTTTTT. Its translation: CASSLVWTGGASGPLGLFF.

The chain carries TRBV7-9 and TRBJ1-4, with 8 bases identical to TRBD1. Losses at the gene ends were 5 bases for V and 8 bases for J; bases not matched to a gene: 7. The CDR3 loop spans 14 amino acids. CDR1 and CDR2 from the germline V gene are SEHNR and FQNEAQ (reference sequence). The CDR3 loop reads CASSLTGVGEKLFF. As DNA, the CDR3 is TGTGCCAGCAGCCTGACAGGGGTCGGGGAAAAACTGTTTTTT.

This rearrangement joins TRBV10-1 to TRBJ2-5; the D is unclear. This CDR3 contains 13 residues. Germline values: CDR1 WNHNN, CDR2 SYGVQD (reference sequence). V gave up 2 bases and J gave up 5 bases, with 9 bases separating them. The CDR3 here is CASSEDGRETQYF. CDR3 bases: TGCGCCAGCAGTGAGGACGGCAGGGAGACCCAGTACTTC.

V and J are TRBV18 and TRBJ2-5; 7 positions match TRBD2. Trimming removed 6 bases from V and 1 base from J; junction bases left unmatched: 17. Germline-derived CDR1 and CDR2 are KGHSH and LQKENI. The CDR3 loop spans 18 amino acids. CDR3 nucleotide sequence: TGTGCCAGCTCGCCCTTCGGGCGGGGCCCTAGCGGCCAAGAGACCCAGTACTTC. Its translation: CASSPFGRGPSGQETQYF.

A note on this clone: Other DNA sequences in this sample translate to the same CDR3. V gene TRBV15 combines with J gene TRBJ2-5, with D uncertain. The ends were cut back, 0 bases at V and 5 bases at J, with 7 bases in the middle. CDR3 length: 13 amino acids. Germline V gene lookup returns CDR1 LNHNV and CDR2 YYDKDF (reference sequence). The CDR3 loop reads CATSRDPRETQYF. The CDR3 DNA follows: TGTGCCACCAGCAGAGACCCTAGGGAGACCCAGTACTTC.